The clone carrying this TCR beta chain was detected only once. Mismatch with germline at one junction end may stem from a read error. Germline values: CDR1 SEHNR, CDR2 FQNEAQ (reference sequence). The length of the CDR3 is 12 residues. The authors ran the assay at deep level. The table came from immunoSEQ multiplex PCR; TCRdb's copy has only in-frame clones and leaves some out. Of around 2.5 million clones listed, 93% are singletons. This specimen comes from a study of shared clonotypes between healthy human individuals. V usage is TRBV7-9 and J usage is TRBJ2-3, with D uncertain. The sequence was collected from a man younger than 35 in good health. Some clones in this sample may be carry-over from other donors' samples. The sample was naive CD4+ T cells from PBMCs. Sample subset: CD45RA+ positively selected. The CDR3 DNA reads as TGTGCCGGCAGCCTTCACACAGATACGCAGTATTTT. This gives the protein CAGSLHTDTQYF.